This passage covers 23 T cell receptor beta chains from one sample sequenced in a study of blood T cells in healthy people across ages. Through a sample-barcoded 5' primer and a J-beta primer mix, a second PCR was run for roughly 7 to 11 cycles. TCRdb re-analysed the 5' RACE reads in MiXCR, keeping a single row per CDR3 protein. The data hold roughly 1.9 million distinct CDR3 sequences, with roughly two fifths observed a single time. The sequencing input was blood. The receptors come from a human donor in good health.

In this sample, this clonotype turned up a few times. The V call is TRBV10-2, the J call TRBJ1-2; 9 bases are a match to TRBD1. The CDR3 is made up of 15 amino acids. J gave up 1 base and V 2 bases, and 2 bases lay outside the gene matches. Germline CDR1 is WSHSY and CDR2 is SAAADI. CDR3 DNA sequence: TGCGCCAGCAGTGAGGACAGGGGGTTTAACTATGGCTACACCTTC. It encodes CASSEDRGFNYGYTF.

A single count supports this clonotype. The chain links TRBV6-6 to TRBJ2-5, with a tentative D call TRBD1 (6 bases). CDR1 and CDR2 (germline): MNHNY, SVGAGI (reference sequence). The CDR3 runs to 14 residues. The V and J ends lost 2 bases and 7 bases respectively, with 14 bases between them. CDR3 amino acids: CASSYATGRGTQYF. CDR3 bases: TGTGCCAGCAGTTACGCAACAGGGCGTGGGACCCAGTACTTC.

The gene calls are TRBV9 and TRBJ2-3; 9 bases map to TRBD2. The CDR3 has 16 residues. Looked up from germline, CDR1 is SGDLS and CDR2 is YYNGEE. The junction had 7 bases not matched to a gene; V was cut back by 3 bases and J by 2 bases. DNA for the CDR3: TGTGCCAGCAGCGCCTTAGCGGGGGCGAACACAGATACGCAGTATTTT. This gives the protein CASSALAGANTDTQYF.

This clonotype was counted between two and nine times. The chain couples TRBV29-1 to TRBJ2-3; D unresolved. This CDR3 contains 10 residues. V lost 6 bases, J lost 5 bases, and 6 bases lay in between. Germline V gene lookup returns CDR1 SQVTM and CDR2 ANQGSEA. CDR3 region: CSVPEDTQYF. The CDR3, as DNA: TGCAGCGTGCCGGAAGATACGCAGTATTTT.

This clonotype turned up a few times. The chain has TRBV3-1 and TRBJ1-2; TRBD1 is a possible D gene (5 bases). This CDR3 comprises 13 residues. Trimming took off 6 bases at V and 8 bases at J, with 16 bases between the two ends. Germline CDR1 LGHDT, CDR2 YNNKEL (reference sequence). The CDR3 is CASSPIRESGYTF. CDR3 bases: TGTGCCAGCAGTCCAATCAGGGAGAGCGGCTACACCTTC.

On this clonotype: Relative to the germline gene, one junction end is altered; a read error may explain this. The chain carries TRBV7-2 and TRBJ1-5; D not resolved. Germline V lookup: CDR1 SGHTA, CDR2 FQGNSA. This CDR3 region has 17 residues. CDR3 nucleotide sequence: TGCGCCAGCAGCTCCCGCCGGGGTGGGGATAGCAATCAGCCCCAGCATTTT. Its translation is CASSSRRGGDSNQPQHF.

This CDR3 reads CASSPAEGLNTGELFF. The CDR3 nucleotides read TGTGCCAGCAGCCCCGCAGAGGGACTGAACACCGGGGAGCTGTTTTTT. The rearrangement links TRBV7-9 to TRBJ2-2, with D possibly matching TRBD2 (6 bases). The CDR3 totals 16 residues. Trimming took 5 bases from V and 1 from J, leaving 14 bases between them. CDR1 and CDR2 from the germline V gene are SEHNR and FQNEAQ (reference sequence).

CDR3 in amino acids: CASSWQGARSPLHF. The CDR3, as DNA: TGTGCCAGCAGCTGGCAGGGGGCAAGATCACCCCTCCACTTT. The rearrangement uses TRBV7-3 and TRBJ1-6, with TRBD1 identical over 8 bases. J lost 10 bases, V lost 4 bases, and 6 bases had no gene match. Germline V gives CDR1 SGHTA, CDR2 FQGTGA. This CDR3 has 14 amino acids.

This clonotype was observed a few times. The chain has TRBV7-2 and TRBJ2-7; 11 nucleotides line up with TRBD2. This CDR3 comprises 13 residues. J was trimmed by 5 bases and V by 5 bases; bases with no gene match: 2. CDR1 and CDR2 from the germline V gene are SGHTA and FQGNSA. The DNA of the CDR3 is TGTGCCAGCAGCACTAGCGGGGGACACGAGCAGTACTTC. Its translation is CASSTSGGHEQYF. Full variable domain (outside the CDR3, taken from reference TRBV7-2 and TRBJ2-7): GAGVSQSPSNKVTEKGKDVELRCDPISGHTALYWYRQSLGQGLEFLIYFQGNSAPDKSGLPSDRFSAERTGGSVSTLTIQRTQQEDSAVYLCASSTSGGHEQYFGPGTRLTVT.

The chain has TRBV20-1 and TRBJ2-1; no clear D. The CDR3 runs to 14 residues. The V end was cut by 5 bases, the J end by 3 bases, with 14 bases between. The germline CDR1 and CDR2 sequences are DFQATT and SNEGSKA (reference sequence). CDR3 sequence reads: CSAPGPNLYNEQFF. The CDR3 nucleotides read TGCAGTGCTCCAGGACCTAACCTCTACAATGAGCAGTTCTTC.

This clonotype was found a few times. The chain links TRBV18 to TRBJ1-5; no clear D gene. The CDR3 contains 15 residues. The germline V gene has CDR1 KGHSH and CDR2 LQKENI. V was trimmed by 2 bases and J by 3 bases, leaving 11 bases between them. The CDR3: CASSPMRVINQPQHF. CDR3 DNA sequence: TGTGCCAGCTCACCAATGCGAGTGATCAATCAGCCCCAGCATTTT.

The chain recombines TRBV7-2 with TRBJ2-3; 14 nucleotides match TRBD2. The CDR3 loop spans 16 amino acids. Germline assignment: CDR1 SGHTA and CDR2 FQGNSA. With V trimmed by 5 bases and J by 4 bases, 5 bases remained unmatched. CDR3 bases: TGTGCCAGCAGCCCCCGGACTAGCGGGGGGTCAGATACGCAGTATTTT. Amino acid sequence: CASSPRTSGGSDTQYF.

The chain links TRBV10-3 to TRBJ2-1, with D maybe TRBD1 (6 bases). The J call may be wrong; the DNA end is better matched by TRBJ2-7. This CDR3 region has 14 residues. From germline, CDR1 is ENHRY and CDR2 SYGVKD. DNA of the CDR3: TGTGCCATCTCCTCGGGACACTCCTACAATGAGCAGTACTTC. This sequence encodes CAISSGHSYNEQYF.

This clonotype has a handful of counts. CDR3 DNA sequence: TGTGCCAGCAGTTCTCCGGGACAGGGGACGGGTGGTTGGGGAAAACTGTTTTTT. Its translation: CASSSPGQGTGGWGKLFF. The chain uses TRBV6-5 and TRBJ1-4, with 10 bases matching TRBD1. The trim removed 4 bases at V and 10 bases at J, leaving 18 bases unmatched. Germline V lookup: CDR1 MNHEY, CDR2 SVGAGI. CDR3 length: 18 amino acids.

This clonotype was detected ten times or more. The chain recombines TRBV29-1 with TRBJ2-7; D is unclear. The germline V gene has CDR1 SQVTM and CDR2 ANQGSEA. CDR3 length equals 12 residues. V was trimmed by 0 bases and J by 3 bases, leaving 6 bases between them. This CDR3 reads CSVEDGDYEQYF. CDR3 in DNA: TGCAGCGTTGAAGATGGGGACTACGAGCAGTACTTC.

In this sample, this clonotype turned up a few times. The chain carries TRBV6-5 and TRBJ2-3; 16 positions match TRBD2. This CDR3 spans 17 amino acids. J lost 5 bases, V lost 5 bases, and 7 bases had no gene match. CDR1 and CDR2 from the germline V gene are MNHEY and SVGAGI. CDR3 sequence (DNA): TGTGCCAGCAGTCACGGGACTAGCGGGGGGGAATTAGATACGCAGTATTTT. Protein product: CASSHGTSGGELDTQYF.

In this sample, this clonotype turned up a few times. The CDR3 DNA is TGTGCCAGCAGCCAAATGGCGGGACCCTACAATGAGCAGTTCTTC. Its translation is CASSQMAGPYNEQFF. The chain joins TRBV3-1 to TRBJ2-1, with a tentative D call TRBD2 (6 bases). Germline V CDR1 and CDR2: LGHDT, YNNKEL (reference sequence). CDR3 length: 15 residues. Trimming shortened V by 2 bases and J by 2 bases, and 10 bases separated the two germline ends.

This clonotype has only a few counts. The chain joins TRBV20-1 to TRBJ2-5; D might be TRBD1 (7 bases). Trimming cost V 4 bases and J 5 bases, with 11 bases left between them. Germline-derived CDR1 and CDR2 are DFQATT and SNEGSKA (reference sequence). The CDR3 contains 12 residues. CDR3 sequence: CSATTGRETQYF. CDR3 DNA: TGCAGTGCTACGACAGGGAGGGAGACCCAGTACTTC.

This clonotype was seen more than once but under ten times. The chain couples TRBV7-9 to TRBJ1-2, with TRBD1 matching over 8 bases. V shed 0 bases and J 3 bases; nucleotides not matched to a gene: 6. The CDR3 extends over 16 amino acids. Per germline, CDR1 SEHNR and CDR2 FQNEAQ (reference sequence). As DNA, the CDR3 is TGTGCCAGCAGCTTAGCCAGGGGGCCCCCCTACTATGGCTACACCTTC. It specifies CASSLARGPPYYGYTF.

The chain uses TRBV7-3 and TRBJ1-2; D is ambiguous. CDR3 size: 13 residues. V shed 5 bases and J shed 7 bases, with 14 bases lying between them. Germline V gene lookup returns CDR1 SGHTA and CDR2 FQGTGA. In nucleotides, the CDR3 is TGTGCCAGCAGCGCCACCCGGGTGTCTGGCTACACCTTC. This codes for CASSATRVSGYTF.

This chain links TRBV4-3 with TRBJ1-1, with 7 bases lining up with TRBD1. V lost 7 bases, J lost 5 bases, and 16 bases stayed unmatched. The V gene's germline CDR1 is LGHNA and CDR2 YSLEER. This CDR3 is 16 amino acids long. This CDR3 is CASNSPGDRARTEAFF. The DNA of the CDR3 is TGCGCCAGCAACTCCCCGGGCGACAGGGCGAGGACTGAAGCTTTCTTT.

This clonotype was seen only a few times. This rearrangement joins TRBV20-1 to TRBJ2-7, with D unresolved. The CDR3 has 14 residues. Trimming took 0 bases from V and 7 from J, leaving 16 bases between them. Germline values: CDR1 DFQATT, CDR2 SNEGSKA (reference sequence). The CDR3 DNA reads as TGCAGTGCTAGAGAGTACCGGGCGATGAGGGAGCAGTACTTC. Amino acids: CSAREYRAMREQYF.

This clonotype was picked up a small number of times. This rearrangement joins TRBV20-1 to TRBJ2-5; perhaps D is TRBD1 or TRBD2 (5 bases each). The CDR3 is made up of 14 amino acids. Trimming took off 6 bases at V and 5 bases at J, with 19 bases between the two ends. CDR1 and CDR2 from the germline V gene are DFQATT and SNEGSKA (reference sequence). CDR3 residues: CSAPRGVQRETQYF. The CDR3 coding sequence is TGCAGTGCCCCGAGGGGAGTTCAGAGGGAGACCCAGTACTTC.